Sequencing of this TCR beta chain was carried out in a study of blood T cell repertoires in COVID-19. Study context: The United States, Italy and Spain supplied acute and convalescent COVID-19 samples.

Original data processing: Nucleated cell number was recorded as an estimate derived from reference gene primer amplification. Profiled with immunoSEQ multiplex PCR; TCRdb holds only in-frame clones, not every one. The DNA was the basis for D and trimming; V, J and clone size are from that table. Of around 360,000 clones in the sample, around 87% were seen once. This clone was observed a single time. The CDR3 loop spans 14 amino acids. Germline V gene data show CDR1 as LNHDA and CDR2 as SQIVND (reference sequence). Deletions cut 3 bases from V and 6 bases from J, with 14 bases between. The TCR was taken from a middle-aged man in a cohort exposed to, infected with or recovered from COVID-19 (not recorded which). Sequencing input: PBMCs or T cells enriched from blood (not recorded which). The V call is TRBV19, the J call TRBJ1-1, with D maybe TRBD1 (5 bases). The CDR3 here is CASSIGPGSAEAFF. The CDR3 bases are TGTGCCAGTAGTATCGGTCCAGGGTCGGCTGAAGCTTTCTTT.